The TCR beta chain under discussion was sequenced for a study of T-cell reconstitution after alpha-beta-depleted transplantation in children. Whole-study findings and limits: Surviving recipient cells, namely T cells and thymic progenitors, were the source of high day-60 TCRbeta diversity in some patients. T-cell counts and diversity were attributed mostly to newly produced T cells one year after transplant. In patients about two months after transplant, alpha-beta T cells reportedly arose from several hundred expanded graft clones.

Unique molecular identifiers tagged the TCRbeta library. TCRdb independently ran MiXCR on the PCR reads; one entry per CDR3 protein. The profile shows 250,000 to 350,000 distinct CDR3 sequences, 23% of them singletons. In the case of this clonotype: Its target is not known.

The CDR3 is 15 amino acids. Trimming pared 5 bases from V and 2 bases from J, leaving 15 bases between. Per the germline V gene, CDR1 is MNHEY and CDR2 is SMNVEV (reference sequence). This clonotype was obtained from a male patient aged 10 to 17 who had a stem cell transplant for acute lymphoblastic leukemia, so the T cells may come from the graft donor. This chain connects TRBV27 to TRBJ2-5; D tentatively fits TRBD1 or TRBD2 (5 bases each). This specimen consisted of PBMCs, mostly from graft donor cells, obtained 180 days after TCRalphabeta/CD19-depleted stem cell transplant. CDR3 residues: CASSEFPGRQETQYF. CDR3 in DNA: TGTGCCAGCAGTGAATTCCCGGGACGGCAAGAGACCCAGTACTTC.